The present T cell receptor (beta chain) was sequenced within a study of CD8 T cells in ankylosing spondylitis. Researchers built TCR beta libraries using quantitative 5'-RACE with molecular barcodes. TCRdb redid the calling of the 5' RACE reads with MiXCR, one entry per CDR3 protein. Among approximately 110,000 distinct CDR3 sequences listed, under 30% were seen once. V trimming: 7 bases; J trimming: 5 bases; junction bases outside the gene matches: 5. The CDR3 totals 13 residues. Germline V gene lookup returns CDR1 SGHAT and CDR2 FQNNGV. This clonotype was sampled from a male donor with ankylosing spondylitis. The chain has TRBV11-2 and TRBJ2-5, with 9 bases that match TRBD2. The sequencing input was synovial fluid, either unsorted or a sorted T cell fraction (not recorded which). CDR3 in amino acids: CASIRSGRETQYF. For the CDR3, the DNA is TGTGCCAGCATTCGGAGCGGGAGGGAGACCCAGTACTTC.